This TCR beta chain was captured by sequencing in a study of T-cell reconstitution after alpha-beta-depleted transplantation in children. Comment on this clonotype: As yet, its antigen is unknown.

Study findings and constraints: One year after transplant, T-cell counts and diversity came mostly from newly produced T cells. From surviving recipient T cells and thymic progenitors came the high day-60 TCRbeta diversity observed in some patients. Reported findings indicate that, about two months after transplant, alpha-beta T cells came from several hundred expanded clones, which were derived from non-depleted graft cells.

Germline assignment: CDR1 MNHEY and CDR2 SMNVEV (reference sequence). The CDR3 contains 14 residues. Unmatched junction bases numbered 3, after V lost 6 bases and J lost 4 bases. Preparation of the TCRbeta library involved a method that used unique molecular identifiers. TCRdb passed the PCR reads through MiXCR, listing each CDR3 protein once. The sample lists 130,000 to 150,000 distinct CDR3 sequences, more than 8% occurring once. This rearrangement joins TRBV27 to TRBJ1-2, with 12 positions matching TRBD1. This TCR was recovered from a female patient between 2 and 15 years old who had a stem cell transplant for congenital amegakaryocytic thrombocytopenia, so the T cells may come from the graft donor. Material: PBMCs, mostly from graft donor cells, obtained 180 days after TCRalphabeta/CD19-depleted stem cell transplant. The CDR3 is CASRGTGGFYGYTF. In DNA, the CDR3 is TGTGCCAGCAGAGGGACAGGGGGCTTCTATGGCTACACCTTC.